This TCR beta chain is from a study of identical twins. One entry per CDR3 protein, called by TCRdb with MiXCR from the 5' RACE reads. This sample carries 550,000 to 700,000 distinct CDR3 sequences, 21% of them seen once, and the ten largest clones take 4% to 4.5%. The CDR3 runs to 14 residues. Between the trimmed V and J ends, which lost 5 bases and 8 bases, there was a span of 15 bases. Germline loops: CDR1 WNHNN, CDR2 SYGVQD (reference sequence). Findings of the study overall: Sharing of beta out-of-frame sequences by twins showed a weaker excess. Abundant beta clonotypes from cord blood bore fewer insertions; memory repertoires lacked this pattern.

To note about this clonotype: What it binds is unknown.

Separately, the same data were catalogued under a study of T cells expressing NK-cell markers.

The receptor comes from a woman between 18 and 29 years old in good health. Sequencing was carried out using PBMCs. This rearrangement joins TRBV10-1 to TRBJ1-4; D unclear. CDR3 protein: CASSSTLSTEKLFF. CDR3 sequence (DNA): TGCGCCAGCAGTTCGACACTCAGCACCGAAAAACTGTTTTTT.